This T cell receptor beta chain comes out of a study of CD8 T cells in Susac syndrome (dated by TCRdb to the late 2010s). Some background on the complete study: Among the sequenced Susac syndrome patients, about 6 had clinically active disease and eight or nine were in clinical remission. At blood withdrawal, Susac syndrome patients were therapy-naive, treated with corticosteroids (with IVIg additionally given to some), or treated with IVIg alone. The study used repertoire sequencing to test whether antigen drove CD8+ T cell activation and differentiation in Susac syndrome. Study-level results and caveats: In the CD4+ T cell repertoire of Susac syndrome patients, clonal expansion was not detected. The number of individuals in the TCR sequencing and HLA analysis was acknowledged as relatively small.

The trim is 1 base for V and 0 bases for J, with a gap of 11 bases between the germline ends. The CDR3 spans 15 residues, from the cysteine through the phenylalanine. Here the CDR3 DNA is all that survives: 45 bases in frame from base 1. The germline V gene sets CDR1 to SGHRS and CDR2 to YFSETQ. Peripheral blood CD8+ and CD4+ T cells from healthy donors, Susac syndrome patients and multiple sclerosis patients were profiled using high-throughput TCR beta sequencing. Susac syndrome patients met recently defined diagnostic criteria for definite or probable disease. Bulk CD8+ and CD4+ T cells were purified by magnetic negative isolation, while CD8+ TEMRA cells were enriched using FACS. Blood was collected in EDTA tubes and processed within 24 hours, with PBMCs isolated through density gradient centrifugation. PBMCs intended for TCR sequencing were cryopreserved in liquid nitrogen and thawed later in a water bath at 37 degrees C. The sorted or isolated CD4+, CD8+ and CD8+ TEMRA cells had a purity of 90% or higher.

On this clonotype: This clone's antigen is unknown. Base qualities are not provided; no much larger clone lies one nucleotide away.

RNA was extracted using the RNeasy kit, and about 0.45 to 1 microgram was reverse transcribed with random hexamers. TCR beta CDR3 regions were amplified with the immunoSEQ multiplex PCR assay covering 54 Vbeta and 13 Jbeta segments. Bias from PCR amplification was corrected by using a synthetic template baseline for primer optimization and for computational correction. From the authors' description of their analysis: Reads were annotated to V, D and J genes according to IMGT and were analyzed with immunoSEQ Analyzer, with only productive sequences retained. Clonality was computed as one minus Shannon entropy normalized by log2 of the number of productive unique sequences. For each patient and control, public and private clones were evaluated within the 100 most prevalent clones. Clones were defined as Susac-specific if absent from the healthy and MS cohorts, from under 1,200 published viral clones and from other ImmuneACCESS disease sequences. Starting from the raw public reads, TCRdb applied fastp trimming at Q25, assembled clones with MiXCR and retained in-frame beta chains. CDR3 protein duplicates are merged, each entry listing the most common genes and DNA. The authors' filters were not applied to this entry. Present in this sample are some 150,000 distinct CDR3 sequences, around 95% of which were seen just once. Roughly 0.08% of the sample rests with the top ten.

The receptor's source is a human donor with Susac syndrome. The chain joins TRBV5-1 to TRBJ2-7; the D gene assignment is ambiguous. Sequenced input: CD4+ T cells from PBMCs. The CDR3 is CASSLNDVASYEQYF. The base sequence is TGCGCCAGCAGCTTGAATGACGTCGCCTCCTACGAGCAGTACTTC.